This T cell receptor beta chain was sequenced for a study of blood T cells in healthy people across ages. Overall study results and limits: A greater number of naive CD4+ cells and higher diversity distinguished long-lived donors from aged donors.

This clonotype was recorded a few times. The antigen remains undetermined. Germline V lookup: CDR1 SQVTM, CDR2 ANQGSEA. This CDR3 has 14 residues. Then a second PCR, running roughly 7 to 11 cycles, was carried out with a sample-barcoded 5' primer and a J-beta primer mix. One entry per CDR3 protein results from TCRdb running MiXCR on the 5' RACE reads. Among hundreds of thousands of distinct CDR3 sequences, around a fifth were seen once, and the ten largest hold under 4%. This TCR was recovered from a man between 65 and 85 years old in good health. The gene calls are TRBV29-1 and TRBJ2-5, with D perhaps TRBD1 or TRBD2 (5 bases each). The end of the DNA fits TRBJ2-1 better, so the J call may be wrong. Input material: blood. CDR3 in amino acids: CSVSGTRGVNEQFF. The CDR3 DNA reads as TGCAGCGTTTCCGGGACCCGAGGGGTCAATGAGCAGTTCTTC.